These 22 T cell receptor beta chains share one sample of origin, sequenced in a study of cytomegalovirus exposure and HLA in healthy donors. Libraries were prepared by immunoSEQ multiplex PCR; TCRdb keeps only in-frame clonotypes and omits some of them. Counted here are 200,000 to 250,000 clones, roughly 80% occurring once; the ten biggest clones make up less than 7%. Sequencing was done on a sample of PBMCs. The receptors originated from a woman aged 18-30 years in good health and CMV-seronegative.

This clone showed up just a few times. The CDR3 is CASSSTSSSYEQYF. The DNA for the CDR3 is TGTGCCAGCAGTTCGACTAGCAGCTCCTACGAGCAGTACTTC. This chain uses TRBV27 with TRBJ2-7; TRBD2 matches 7 bases. This CDR3 spans 14 amino acids. V gave up 4 bases and J gave up 0 bases; unmatched junction bases: 3. Germline CDR1 and CDR2: MNHEY and SMNVEV (reference sequence).

Of note for this clone: An end of the junction differs from the germline gene, which may be a read error. The chain couples TRBV7-2 to TRBJ2-2; 8 bases align to TRBD1. CDR3 size: 15 residues. Germline V gene sequence: CDR1 SGHTA, CDR2 FQGNSA. CDR3 nucleotides: TGTGCCAGCAGCCCGCGGACAGGGAACCCCGGGGAGCTGTTTTTT. Translated: CASSPRTGNPGELFF.

In regard to this clone: The sample has other DNA sequences that encode this CDR3 too. The rearrangement joins TRBV6-5 to TRBJ1-1, with a possible D match to TRBD1 (6 bases). Germline V gene lookup returns CDR1 MNHEY and CDR2 SVGAGI. The V end lost 0 bases, the J end lost 6 bases, and 8 bases lay between the germline ends. This CDR3 region has 13 residues. CDR3 nucleotides: TGTGCCAGCAGTTACTCTTCAGGGGCTGAAGCTTTCTTT. Translation: CASSYSSGAEAFF.

The chain is built from TRBV5-6 and TRBJ2-5; 8 nucleotides match TRBD1. Trimming took 1 base from V and 2 from J; bases not matched to a gene: 13. In germline, CDR1 is SGHDT, CDR2 YYEEEE. The CDR3 extends over 18 amino acids. The CDR3 region is CASSLSLQGERGQETQYF. As DNA, the CDR3 is TGTGCCAGCAGCTTGTCGTTACAGGGGGAACGAGGACAAGAGACCCAGTACTTC.

Remarks on this clone: A read error may account for a junction end that differs from germline. The CDR3 here is CASSPLAGGDLSVDTQYF. The CDR3 DNA reads as TGTGCTAGCAGCCCTCTAGCGGGGGGGGACCTTTCTGTGGATACGCAGTATTTT. The chain is built from TRBV7-7 and TRBJ2-3; 12 positions match TRBD2. CDR3 size: 18 residues. Germline CDR1 and CDR2: SSHAT and FNYEAQ (reference sequence).

The J gene is TRBJ2-5, the V gene TRBV30, with 7 positions matching TRBD1. V shed 2 bases, J shed 1 base, and the junction held 4 bases outside the gene matches. The CDR3 extends over 14 amino acids. CDR1 GTSNPN and CDR2 SVGIG come from the germline V gene (reference sequence). The CDR3 nucleotides are TGTGCCTGGAGTCACGGGACAGTCCAAGAGACCCAGTACTTC. Protein sequence: CAWSHGTVQETQYF.

The V gene is TRBV5-1, the J gene TRBJ2-2; D not resolved. Germline-derived CDR1 and CDR2 are SGHRS and YFSETQ. V lost 4 bases, J lost 1 base, and 5 bases lay in between. The CDR3 extends over 13 amino acids. CDR3 residues: CASSPGNTGELFF. The CDR3 region has the DNA TGCGCCAGCAGCCCAGGGAACACCGGGGAGCTGTTTTTT.

The chain links TRBV29-1 to TRBJ1-3; unclear D gene. This CDR3 region has 15 residues. V was trimmed by 4 bases and J by 4 bases, leaving 17 bases between them. The germline V gene encodes CDR1 SQVTM and CDR2 ANQGSEA. CDR3 sequence reads: CSVVWGDGRGNTIYF. The DNA for the CDR3 is TGCAGCGTTGTCTGGGGTGATGGTCGAGGAAACACCATATATTTT.

Only a few counts were recorded for this clone. This chain links TRBV18 with TRBJ2-2; D is ambiguous. CDR1 and CDR2 (germline): KGHSH, LQKENI. The V end was cut by 2 bases, the J end by 5 bases, with 12 bases between. The CDR3 totals 15 residues. The CDR3 bases are TGTGCCAGCTCACCAGCCCCAGGAGTGACCGGGGAGCTGTTTTTT. Protein: CASSPAPGVTGELFF.

This chain links TRBV2 with TRBJ1-1; the D gene is possibly TRBD1 (6 bases). Trimming took off 3 bases at V and 2 bases at J, with 13 bases between the two ends. Looked up from germline, CDR1 is SNHLY and CDR2 is FYNNEI. The CDR3 loop spans 15 amino acids. The CDR3 spells CASSDTGPLNTEAFF. The CDR3 nucleotides are TGTGCCAGCAGTGACACAGGGCCCCTCAACACTGAAGCTTTCTTT.

This chain connects TRBV25-1 to TRBJ1-2; D is perhaps TRBD1 (6 bases). Germline loops: CDR1 MGHDK, CDR2 SYGVNS. The V and J ends lost 3 bases and 7 bases respectively, with 21 bases between them. This CDR3 is 16 amino acids long. CDR3 residues: CASSDHRVGGASGYTF. DNA of the CDR3: TGTGCCAGCAGTGACCACAGGGTGGGGGGCGCGTCTGGCTACACCTTC.

The table lists this clone with a few counts. V gene TRBV11-2 combines with J gene TRBJ1-1, with 7 nucleotides matching TRBD1. With V trimmed by 3 bases and J by 3 bases, 4 bases remained unmatched. Looked up from germline, CDR1 is SGHAT and CDR2 is FQNNGV. The CDR3 is 14 amino acids. The DNA of the CDR3 is TGTGCCAGCAGCTTGGCAGGGGGAGACACTGAAGCTTTCTTT. It yields the protein CASSLAGGDTEAFF.

The chain recombines TRBV5-1 with TRBJ1-4; D unclear. Germline CDR1 and CDR2: SGHRS and YFSETQ. CDR3 length: 11 residues. The V and J ends lost 4 bases and 8 bases respectively, with 6 bases between them. This CDR3 reads CASSPGEKLFF. CDR3 DNA: TGCGCCAGCAGCCCGGGAGAAAAACTGTTTTTT.

The chain recombines TRBV18 with TRBJ1-2, with D hard to call. Trimming pared 3 bases from V and 2 bases from J, leaving 10 bases between. The CDR3 runs 14 residues. Germline CDR1 is KGHSH and CDR2 is LQKENI. CDR3 bases: TGTGCCAGCTCACCCGTCGAGGGAAACTATGGCTACACCTTC. Translating it yields CASSPVEGNYGYTF. Drawing the rest from reference TRBV18 and TRBJ1-2, the complete variable domain is NAGVMQNPRHLVRRRGQEARLRCSPMKGHSHVYWYRQLPEEGLKFMVYLQKENIIDESGMPKERFSAEFPKEGPSILRIQQVVRGDSAAYFCASSPVEGNYGYTFGSGTRLTVV.

Turning to this clone: Other nucleotide sequences from this sample produce the same CDR3. The genes are TRBV15 and TRBJ1-1, with a possible D match to TRBD1 (5 bases). V lost 3 bases, J lost 4 bases, and 6 bases lay in between. Germline-derived CDR1 and CDR2 are LNHNV and YYDKDF (reference sequence). The CDR3 totals 12 residues. The chain's CDR3 is CATSRDTTEAFF. The CDR3 DNA reads TGTGCCACCAGCAGGGACACCACTGAAGCTTTCTTT.

The chain joins TRBV5-1 to TRBJ2-7, with TRBD2 matching 8 bases. The CDR3 has 16 amino acids. Trimming cost V 0 bases and J 4 bases; bases outside gene matches: 9. Germline CDR1 is SGHRS and CDR2 is YFSETQ. CDR3 bases: TGCGCCAGCAGCTTGGGGGGTTTAGCGGGGACATACGAGCAGTACTTC. It encodes CASSLGGLAGTYEQYF.

This clone appeared a single time. This sequence joins TRBV6-5 and TRBJ2-7; 8 bases map to TRBD1. The CDR3 runs 15 residues. The V gene end was trimmed by 2 bases and the J gene end by 3 bases; junction bases not matched to a gene: 6. The germline V gene encodes CDR1 MNHEY and CDR2 SVGAGI. CDR3: CASSYAGTGIYEQYF. The CDR3 DNA sequence: TGTGCCAGCAGTTACGCTGGGACAGGCATCTACGAGCAGTACTTC.

J is TRBJ2-1 and V is TRBV5-4; the match to TRBD2 covers 9 bases. With 0 bases clipped from V and 8 bases from J, the junction kept 12 bases outside the gene matches. Germline V gives CDR1 SGHNT, CDR2 YYREEE (reference sequence). The CDR3 is 17 amino acids. In nucleotides, the CDR3 is TGTGCCAGCAGCTTGGGATGGGGTAGCGGGAGAACGGATGAGCAGTTCTTC. It specifies CASSLGWGSGRTDEQFF.

This rearrangement joins TRBV6-1 to TRBJ2-2, with 9 bases fitting TRBD1. The CDR3 consists of 15 residues. The J segment lost 0 bases and the V segment lost 6 bases, leaving 2 bases of the junction unmatched. Germline V gene sequence: CDR1 MNHNS, CDR2 SASEGT. The CDR3 spells CASSRDRANTGELFF. CDR3 DNA sequence: TGTGCCAGCAGCCGGGACAGGGCGAACACCGGGGAGCTGTTTTTT.

This chain links TRBV5-1 with TRBJ2-7; TRBD1 might be the D (6 bases). Germline V gives CDR1 SGHRS, CDR2 YFSETQ. Trimming took 3 bases from V and 6 from J, leaving 19 bases between them. CDR3 length: 15 residues. The DNA for the CDR3 is TGCGCCAGCAGCTCAACAGGGAAGAAGGTTACCGAGCAGTACTTC. Residues: CASSSTGKKVTEQYF.

This chain links TRBV27 with TRBJ1-1, with a possible D match to TRBD1 (5 bases). This CDR3 has 14 residues. Germline loops: CDR1 MNHEY, CDR2 SMNVEV (reference sequence). V dropped 5 bases and J dropped 0 bases, with 10 bases sitting between them. CDR3 DNA: TGTGCCAGCAGTCTCACAGGTTTGAACACTGAAGCTTTCTTT. Its translation is CASSLTGLNTEAFF.

The V gene is TRBV2, the J gene TRBJ2-1; 7 nucleotides align to TRBD2. The CDR3 is made up of 16 amino acids. J gave up 5 bases and V 7 bases, and 14 bases lay outside the gene matches. CDR1 SNHLY and CDR2 FYNNEI come from the germline V gene. The CDR3 DNA reads as TGTGCCAGCAAAAAACTACCGGGACTAACAAACAATGAGCAGTTCTTC. Translated: CASKKLPGLTNNEQFF.